Below, one T cell receptor beta chain is given with its context. This sample was taken from a study of beta chain features in type 1 diabetes. All of the isolated RNA was reverse transcribed, so expressed TCRB transcripts were sequenced. Sequenced by immunoSEQ multiplex PCR; TCRdb stores in-frame clones only, minus some. The table has a few hundred thousand clones, approximately 14% seen once. Germline assignment: CDR1 SGHVS and CDR2 FNYEAQ. V was pared by 5 bases and J by 3 bases, with 11 bases of the junction left unmatched. The CDR3 runs 17 residues. The sequencing sample was made of naive CD4+ T cells from blood. V is TRBV7-6 and J is TRBJ2-4, with 9 bases lining up with TRBD2. The sequence was collected from a man aged 30 to 45 in good health. CDR3 in DNA: TGTGCCAGCAGCCGTGGACTAGCGAACCACAACAAAAACATTCAGTACTTC. It codes for CASSRGLANHNKNIQYF. The full variable domain, rest sourced from reference TRBV7-6 and TRBJ2-4, is GAGVSQSPRYKVTKRGQDVALRCDPISGHVSLYWYRQALGQGPEFLTYFNYEAQQDKSGLPNDRFSAERPEGSISTLTIQRTEQRDSAMYRCASSRGLANHNKNIQYFGAGTRLSVL.